This T cell receptor beta chain was sequenced for a study of shared clonotypes between healthy human individuals (dated by TCRdb to about 2020). The study in broad terms: The cohort included a few men and a couple of women between 18 and 49 years of age. Per donor, three plates each were used for CD4 naive and CD4 memory, two for CD8 naive, and one for CD8 memory. Blood TCR repertoires of a handful of healthy adults were deeply sequenced to estimate repertoire size and the extent of clonotype sharing between individuals. Libraries were prepared and TCR repertoires were sequenced by different laboratories using diverse techniques, in order to increase sequencing depth and limit assay-specific biases. Each donor's leukapheresis produced roughly between roughly 0.94 and 9.5 billion PBMCs.

A note on this clone: Its antigen target is currently unknown. Per-base qualities were not stored, and no clone one base away is much larger.

The CDR3 numbers 14 residues from cysteine through phenylalanine. The only DNA kept is the CDR3, 42 bases in frame from the first base. Based on the germline V gene, the CDR1 and CDR2 sequences are SNHLY and FYNNEI. V is clipped by 6 bases and J by 1 base, and the sequence between their germline boundaries is 12 bases long. TCR CDR3 regions were amplified from genomic DNA by multiplex PCR using the deep immunoSEQ assay. For each cell subset, the extracted genomic DNA was distributed evenly across all wells of several immunoSEQ 96-well plates, and each plate served as one replicate. Each replicate PCR for sorted subsets received 200 ng genomic DNA, equal to about 30,000 T cell genomes. The purified libraries were quantified using a Qubit 3.0 fluorometer, sized with a Bioanalyzer 2100, and then quantified again using the KAPA Library Quantification kit. Every immunoSEQ 96-well plate was sequenced on a separate single-read 150-cycle Illumina NextSeq 550 flow cell. Per the source publication's procedure: Because only junctional sequences without quality scores were contained in the immunoSEQ output, filtering matching that applied to full-length reads could not be performed. Sequences were annotated with PyIR, a Python wrapper for IgBLAST v1.9, and V/J genes and CDR3 were assigned using IMGT germline references. Reads with weak V/J assignments (E-value above 1e-6), missing CDR3, stop codons, out-of-frame junctions, or ambiguous translated residues were removed. V3J clonotypes were defined as sequences sharing an identical inferred V gene, J gene, and CDR3 amino acid sequence. Percentage overlap between repertoires was calculated by dividing the number of shared unique clonotypes by the size of the smaller repertoire. RTK rarefaction, the Chao1 estimator, and Recon v2.1 estimates of unobserved clonotypes were used to assess repertoire richness. Generation probabilities for all TCRbeta clonotypes obtained by the gDNA method from a handful of donors were computed using OLGA. This is the immuneACCESS table as TCRdb keeps it, with only in-frame sequences that have V and J called. A part of the clones is gone; compared with another copy, unresolved V genes explain less than half, and the rest is unexplained. The V and J calls and clone size come from that table; D and trimming were worked out from the DNA. The table for this sample lists around 510,000 clones; about 96% of them were counted only once. The top ten constitute 0.05% to 0.07% of the sample.

What the authors observed across the whole study: Incomplete sequencing was indicated by rarefaction of sorted-subset datasets, despite the large sequencing depth. Compared with non-shared clonotypes, clonotypes shared by all four sorted-subset donors had higher generation probabilities. Because the study included only a small number of donors, the genetic and exposure-history diversity represented was limited. Across several donors, approximately 4.6% of naive CD4, around 3.3% of naive CD8, under 2.5% of memory CD4, and roughly 0.4% of memory CD8 clonotypes were shared. Naive subsets generally had larger estimated clonotype richness than memory subsets did. Only blood was sampled, and tissue TCR repertoires likely differ from those in blood. Pairwise subsampling indicated that sequencing depth was expected to affect the degree of clonotype sharing among donors.

The donors were healthy, HIV-negative adults with no recently reported acute infections or vaccinations. Every donor was a Caucasian adult residing in Nashville, Tennessee, USA. Magnetic negative selection was used to enrich CD4+ T cells, after which naive cells were positively selected on CD45RA and the negative fraction became the memory subset. Blood was collected by leukapheresis, and PBMCs were isolated by Ficoll-Histopaque density gradient centrifugation and then cryopreserved in liquid nitrogen vapor phase. Purity and quantity of every magnetically sorted T cell population were checked by analytical flow cytometry. Genomic DNA was isolated from each sorted fraction and quantified by UV absorbance on a Nanodrop 2000c.

The receptor chain draws on TRBV2 and TRBJ2-5; TRBD2 is a weak D gene call, 5 bases matching. This clonotype originated in a woman in her thirties in good health. Sequencing was done on a sample of naive CD4+ T cells sorted from blood. What this sample's cell subset or site label stands for: CD45RA+ positively selected. The CDR3 region reads CASSTDSTQETQYF. The bases read TGTGCCAGCAGCACGGACTCGACCCAAGAGACCCAGTACTTC.